This T cell receptor beta chain was retrieved from a study of blood T cell repertoires in COVID-19. Whole-study context: Both acute and convalescent COVID-19 samples were obtained from the United States, Italy and Spain. T cells, B-cell-depleted T cells, or PBMCs supplied cDNA or gDNA.

Ten or more counts support this clone. Original processing methods: Amplification of reference gene primers provided the estimated nucleated cell counts. The table came from immunoSEQ multiplex PCR; TCRdb's copy has only in-frame clones and leaves some out. Clone size and the V and J calls come from that table; the DNA yielded D and trimming. The data hold 40,000 to 65,000 clones, with roughly 84% observed a single time. This CDR3 contains 17 residues. Germline loops: CDR1 SGHNT, CDR2 YENEEA. After removal of 5 bases from V and 4 bases from J, the junction contained 12 bases not matched to a gene. The chain couples TRBV11-3 to TRBJ2-7; TRBD1 matches at 12 bases. Input material: peripheral blood. The clonotype was recovered from a man between 65 and 85 years old with active COVID-19. CDR3 protein: CASSPLTGTGGLYEQYF. CDR3 nucleotides: TGTGCCAGCAGCCCACTTACCGGGACAGGGGGCCTATACGAGCAGTACTTC.